These 32 T cell receptor beta chains were all obtained from the same sample, sequenced in a study of technical replicates of blood from several donors. The data were produced by immunoSEQ multiplex PCR, yet TCRdb's version contains in-frame clones alone and is incomplete. The sample has tens of thousands of clones, approximately 90% seen once. Input material: PBMCs. Receptor source: a human donor in good health. Some clones in this sample may be carry-over from other donors' samples.

The rearrangement links TRBV5-6 to TRBJ1-2; 7 nucleotides match TRBD1. Per germline, CDR1 SGHDT and CDR2 YYEEEE. CDR3 size: 16 residues. V lost 1 base, J lost 7 bases, and 13 bases stayed unmatched. The CDR3 nucleotides are TGTGCCAGCAGCTTGCGGGAGACAGGGTTAACGAGTGGCTACACCTTC. It encodes CASSLRETGLTSGYTF. Complete variable domain (other parts from reference TRBV5-6 and TRBJ1-2): DAGVTQSPTHLIKTRGQQVTLRCSPKSGHDTVSWYQQALGQGPQFIFQYYEEEERQRGNFPDRFSGHQFPNYSSELNVNALLLGDSALYLCASSLRETGLTSGYTFGSGTRLTVV.

V is TRBV27 and J is TRBJ2-5; 9 nucleotides align to TRBD1. Trimming at V came to 5 bases and at J to 5 bases, leaving 9 bases not matched to a gene. Germline CDR1 is MNHEY and CDR2 is SMNVEV (reference sequence). The CDR3 is 15 residues long. This CDR3 reads CASSQGQGGFETQYF. CDR3 DNA: TGTGCCAGCAGTCAGGGACAGGGAGGATTCGAGACCCAGTACTTC.

V and J are TRBV5-5 and TRBJ2-7; 10 bases agree with TRBD2. The CDR3 is made up of 15 amino acids. Trimming at V came to 4 bases and at J to 4 bases, leaving 8 bases not matched to a gene. Germline assignment: CDR1 SGHKS and CDR2 YYEKEE (reference sequence). As DNA, the CDR3 is TGTGCCAGCAGCGCTAGCGGGGGTCCTTTGTACGAGCAGTACTTC. The encoded protein is CASSASGGPLYEQYF. The whole variable domain, remainder taken from reference TRBV5-5 and TRBJ2-7, is DAGVTQSPTHLIKTRGQQVTLRCSPISGHKSVSWYQQVLGQGPQFIFQYYEKEERGRGNFPDRFSARQFPNYSSELNVNALLLGDSALYLCASSASGGPLYEQYFGPGTRLTVT.

This sequence joins TRBV27 and TRBJ1-2; TRBD1 matches 8 bases. The CDR3 covers 15 residues. V shed 2 bases and J 2 bases; nucleotides not matched to a gene: 4. Germline V gene data show CDR1 as MNHEY and CDR2 as SMNVEV (reference sequence). CDR3 bases: TGTGCCAGCAGTTTAGGGACAGGTAGCAACTATGGCTACACCTTC. The encoded protein is CASSLGTGSNYGYTF.

J is TRBJ2-2 and V is TRBV5-6, with 9 bases lining up with TRBD2. Trimming removed 0 bases from V and 3 bases from J; junction bases left unmatched: 6. Germline lookup yields CDR1 SGHDT and CDR2 YYEEEE. This CDR3 is built from 17 residues. This CDR3 is CASSLAAAGGHTGELFF. The CDR3 nucleotides read TGTGCCAGCAGCTTGGCCGCAGCGGGGGGACACACCGGGGAGCTGTTTTTT.

The rearrangement links TRBV6-4 to TRBJ2-1; 12 bases align to TRBD2. The ends lost 3 bases at V and 5 bases at J; junction bases unmatched: 2. Per the germline V gene, CDR1 is MRHNA and CDR2 is SNTAGT. This CDR3 has 15 residues. The CDR3 region is CASSEGLAGNNEQFF. CDR3 bases: TGTGCCAGCAGTGAAGGACTAGCGGGGAACAATGAGCAGTTCTTC.

The chain uses TRBV5-1 and TRBJ2-5, with a possible D match to TRBD1 (6 bases). The CDR3 length is 14 residues. The V and J ends lost 2 bases and 4 bases respectively, with 12 bases between them. The germline gives CDR1 SGHRS, CDR2 YFSETQ. The CDR3 bases are TGCGCCAGCAGCTTTCAGGGGACGCGAGAGACCCAGTACTTC. Its protein is CASSFQGTRETQYF.

The chain joins TRBV27 to TRBJ2-2; 7 nucleotides match TRBD2. The CDR3 is made up of 16 amino acids. J was trimmed by 4 bases and V by 5 bases; bases with no gene match: 10. In germline, CDR1 is MNHEY, CDR2 SMNVEV (reference sequence). CDR3 protein: CASSAPGLVGTGELFF. The CDR3 nucleotides read TGTGCCAGCAGTGCGCCTGGACTAGTGGGCACCGGGGAGCTGTTTTTT.

This clone was detected once. The V gene is TRBV15, the J gene TRBJ2-7; weak D call: TRBD1 (5 bases). CDR1 and CDR2 from the germline V gene are LNHNV and YYDKDF (reference sequence). The CDR3 is 14 residues long. Trimming left V 2 bases short and J 2 bases short, with 10 bases between. CDR3 DNA: TGTGCCACCAGCAGAACGGACACTGCCTACGAGCAGTACTTC. Translating gives CATSRTDTAYEQYF.

J is TRBJ1-1 and V is TRBV10-2; D remains unclear. CDR3 length equals 13 residues. The germline V gene has CDR1 WSHSY and CDR2 SAAADI. Trimming took 7 bases from V and 6 from J, leaving 15 bases between them. The CDR3 DNA reads TGCGCCAGCAAAGGGAGGGTTGAGGCTGAAGCTTTCTTT. Amino acids: CASKGRVEAEAFF.

V gene TRBV5-1 combines with J gene TRBJ1-6; D is undetermined. V dropped 4 bases and J dropped 0 bases, with 11 bases sitting between them. The length of the CDR3 is 16 residues. Per germline, CDR1 SGHRS and CDR2 YFSETQ. The CDR3 region has the DNA TGCGCCAGCAGCACCGGACTTAGCTCCTATAATTCACCCCTCCACTTT. This translates into CASSTGLSSYNSPLHF.

The chain carries TRBV4-2 and TRBJ1-5; the match to TRBD1 covers 10 bases. CDR3 length equals 17 residues. Germline V gives CDR1 LGHNA, CDR2 YNFKEQ. Germline trimming cut 2 bases from V and 6 bases from J; bases unmatched to any gene: 10. CDR3 region: CASSQIQPGQGIQPQHF. In DNA, the CDR3 is TGTGCCAGCAGCCAAATTCAACCGGGACAGGGGATTCAGCCCCAGCATTTT.

This clone is medium-sized. The genes are TRBV29-1 and TRBJ2-1, with 10 bases matching TRBD2. CDR1 is SQVTM and CDR2 is ANQGSEA in the germline V gene. After removal of 5 bases from V and 5 bases from J, the junction contained 9 bases not matched to a gene. This CDR3 is 15 amino acids long. The CDR3 protein is CSVPTGTSENNEQFF. Here the CDR3 DNA reads TGCAGCGTTCCGACCGGGACTAGCGAAAACAATGAGCAGTTCTTC.

This chain connects TRBV19 to TRBJ1-2; 9 bases match TRBD1. Germline V gene data show CDR1 as LNHDA and CDR2 as SQIVND (reference sequence). J was trimmed by 2 bases and V by 6 bases; bases with no gene match: 13. This CDR3 comprises 17 residues. The CDR3 loop is CASSRAAGTGTNYGYTF. The DNA of the CDR3 is TGTGCCAGTAGCCGAGCCGCCGGGACAGGGACAAACTATGGCTACACCTTC.

The chain links TRBV7-6 to TRBJ1-3; possible D gene TRBD1, 5 bases. Germline-derived CDR1 and CDR2 are SGHVS and FNYEAQ. Trimming took 5 bases from V and 7 from J, leaving 15 bases between them. The CDR3 runs to 14 residues. CDR3 protein: CASSPGPGINTIYF. CDR3 DNA sequence: TGTGCCAGCAGCCCAGGGCCAGGGATTAACACCATATATTTT.

The CDR3 bases are TGTGCCAGCAGCGTGGGGACAGGTACCTCTGGGGCCAACGTCCTGACTTTC. It codes for CASSVGTGTSGANVLTF. The V call is TRBV7-9, the J call TRBJ2-6; the match to TRBD1 covers 8 bases. The length of the CDR3 is 17 residues. V trimming: 5 bases; J trimming: 0 bases; junction bases outside the gene matches: 6. Germline values: CDR1 SEHNR, CDR2 FQNEAQ (reference sequence).

Here the CDR3 reads CASSPSRGLEGGYTF. The CDR3 nucleotides read TGTGCCAGCAGCCCATCGCGGGGGCTGGAGGGTGGCTACACCTTC. The gene calls are TRBV7-9 and TRBJ1-2; D is perhaps TRBD1 (6 bases). The germline V gene encodes CDR1 SEHNR and CDR2 FQNEAQ (reference sequence). Trimming pared 5 bases from V and 7 bases from J, leaving 20 bases between. The CDR3 consists of 15 residues.

The gene calls are TRBV30 and TRBJ2-1; TRBD2 is a possible D gene (6 bases). V lost 5 bases and J lost 1, with 6 bases in between. The length of the CDR3 is 12 residues. Per the germline V gene, CDR1 is GTSNPN and CDR2 is SVGIG (reference sequence). For the CDR3, the DNA is TGTGCCTGGGGACTATCCTACAATGAGCAGTTCTTC. It is translated as CAWGLSYNEQFF.

The gene calls are TRBV6-6 and TRBJ1-1; 7 nucleotides align to TRBD1. Trimming removed 2 bases from V and 9 bases from J; junction bases left unmatched: 9. CDR3 length equals 14 residues. Looked up from germline, CDR1 is MNHNY and CDR2 is SVGAGI (reference sequence). The CDR3 region is CASSYQQETGKAFF. In nucleotides, the CDR3 is TGTGCCAGCAGTTACCAACAAGAGACAGGGAAAGCTTTCTTT.

This clone was recorded a few times. V usage is TRBV10-3 and J usage is TRBJ1-2; 8 bases line up with TRBD1. V shed 4 bases and J 6 bases; nucleotides not matched to a gene: 1. The CDR3 is 12 amino acids. Germline CDR1 ENHRY, CDR2 SYGVKD. The CDR3: CAISGTGNGYTF. As DNA, the CDR3 is TGTGCCATCAGTGGGACAGGGAATGGCTACACCTTC.

CDR3 loop: CASSQGLGVTDTQYF. As DNA, the CDR3 is TGCGCCAGCAGCCAAGGGCTCGGGGTCACAGATACGCAGTATTTT. This sequence joins TRBV4-3 and TRBJ2-3, with D perhaps TRBD2 (5 bases). The germline CDR1 and CDR2 sequences are LGHNA and YSLEER. The V end lost 1 base, the J end lost 2 bases, and 10 bases lay between the germline ends. The CDR3 totals 15 residues.

The V call is TRBV9, the J call TRBJ2-1; TRBD2 aligns across 7 bases. CDR1 and CDR2 from the germline V gene are SGDLS and YYNGEE. Trimming took 4 bases from V and 4 from J; bases not matched to a gene: 8. This CDR3 has 15 residues. The CDR3 bases are TGTGCCAGCAGCTACCGGGACTACCTTTACAATGAGCAGTTCTTC. Its translation: CASSYRDYLYNEQFF.

The table lists this clone with a count of one. The junction and the germline gene differ at one end; a read error may be behind it. The chain recombines TRBV2 with TRBJ2-7; the D is unclear. The CDR3 consists of 14 residues. CDR1 SNHLY and CDR2 FYNNEI come from the germline V gene. CDR3 loop: CASSEAATSHEQYF. DNA of the CDR3: TGTGCCAGCAGTGAAGCCGCTACCTCCCACGAGCAGTACTTC.

This chain connects TRBV5-4 to TRBJ2-3; D ambiguous. From germline, CDR1 is SGHNT and CDR2 YYREEE (reference sequence). The CDR3 spans 13 residues. V was clipped by 1 base and J by 3 bases, with 6 bases between them. The CDR3 sequence is CASSLRGTDTQYF. The CDR3 bases are TGTGCCAGCAGCTTGCGCGGAACAGATACGCAGTATTTT.

The V gene is TRBV7-2, the J gene TRBJ2-1, with D possibly matching TRBD2 (6 bases). In germline, CDR1 is SGHTA, CDR2 FQGNSA. There are 16 residues in the CDR3. The V end lost 0 bases, the J end lost 7 bases, and 16 bases lay between the germline ends. The CDR3 region is CASSLALREPGNEQFF. The CDR3 nucleotides read TGTGCCAGCAGCTTAGCCTTACGGGAGCCGGGGAATGAGCAGTTCTTC.

This clone has more than one count but fewer than ten. This chain uses TRBV2 with TRBJ2-5, with D possibly being TRBD2 (5 bases). The CDR3 has 13 residues. Germline CDR1 SNHLY, CDR2 FYNNEI. Trimming left V 5 bases short and J 5 bases short, with 12 bases between. The chain's CDR3 is CASSRGERETQYF. The CDR3, as DNA: TGTGCCAGCAGTCGGGGAGAGAGGGAGACCCAGTACTTC.

The chain recombines TRBV2 with TRBJ2-3, with D uncertain. Germline V CDR1 and CDR2: SNHLY, FYNNEI. The CDR3 extends over 13 amino acids. V shed 2 bases and J shed 2 bases, with 5 bases lying between them. The CDR3 sequence: CASSEQNTDTQYF. The CDR3 coding sequence is TGTGCCAGCAGTGAACAGAACACAGATACGCAGTATTTT. Drawing the rest from reference TRBV2 and TRBJ2-3, the complete variable domain is EPEVTQTPSHQVTQMGQEVILRCVPISNHLYFYWYRQILGQKVEFLVSFYNNEISEKSEIFDDQFSVERPDGSNFTLKIRSTKLEDSAMYFCASSEQNTDTQYFGPGTRLTVL.

V is TRBV19 and J is TRBJ1-1; no clear D gene. The CDR3 sequence is 13 residues long. Trimming pared 3 bases from V and 2 bases from J, leaving 7 bases between. Germline assignment: CDR1 LNHDA and CDR2 SQIVND (reference sequence). CDR3 protein: CASSINSNTEAFF. In nucleotides, the CDR3 is TGTGCCAGTAGTATTAACAGCAACACTGAAGCTTTCTTT.

The chain links TRBV2 to TRBJ1-2, with 8 nucleotides matching TRBD1. Trimming cost V 6 bases and J 4 bases; bases outside gene matches: 7. Germline V gives CDR1 SNHLY, CDR2 FYNNEI. This CDR3 has 14 amino acids. In DNA, the CDR3 is TGTGCCAGCAGAGCCGGGACAGGAACCTATGGCTACACCTTC. Amino acid sequence: CASRAGTGTYGYTF.

The CDR3 loop is CASSLIRQEGGYTF. The CDR3 DNA follows: TGTGCCAGCAGCTTAATAAGGCAGGAGGGTGGCTACACCTTC. The V call is TRBV7-9, the J call TRBJ1-2; no clear D gene. The ends were cut back, 2 bases at V and 7 bases at J, with 14 bases in the middle. Per the germline V gene, CDR1 is SEHNR and CDR2 is FQNEAQ (reference sequence). This CDR3 region has 14 residues.

The table lists this clone with a count of one. This chain joins TRBV7-9 and TRBJ1-2, with 7 bases identical to TRBD1. V was clipped by 6 bases and J by 8 bases; unmatched bases: 12. This CDR3 has 14 residues. Germline-derived CDR1 and CDR2 are SEHNR and FQNEAQ (reference sequence). CDR3 sequence: CASSSGTVPLGYTF. The CDR3 region has the DNA TGTGCCAGCAGTTCCGGGACAGTACCCTTAGGCTACACCTTC.

The chain uses TRBV7-6 and TRBJ2-2, with unresolved D. CDR3 length equals 15 residues. Trimming shortened V by 5 bases and J by 0 bases, and 10 bases separated the two germline ends. Germline assignment: CDR1 SGHVS and CDR2 FNYEAQ. Here the CDR3 reads CASSKSAANTGELFF. The CDR3 nucleotides read TGTGCCAGCAGCAAAAGCGCCGCGAACACCGGGGAGCTGTTTTTT.